Listed below are T cell receptor beta chains from one sample, sequenced in a study of T cell changes during pregnancy in multiple sclerosis. Profiled with immunoSEQ multiplex PCR; TCRdb holds only in-frame clones, not every one. The profile shows 37,000 or so clones, 80% to 90% of them singletons. The sample in question was CD4+ T cells from peripheral blood mononuclear cells, obtained in the first trimester of pregnancy. The receptors come from a female donor with multiple sclerosis, enrolled in a pregnancy study. CDR3s include the opening cysteine and the closing phenylalanine or tryptophan. The D gene is left open where the match is weak. Clone size, where shown, is once, few, many, or a class for clones that have expanded.

abundance,j_gene,d_gene,v_gene,CDR3nt,CDR3aa
.,TRBJ2-5,.,TRBV6-5,TGTGCCAGCAGTTACGCAGGGAACGGGTTTCAAGAGACCCAGTACTTC,CASSYAGNGFQETQYF
once,TRBJ2-5,.,TRBV27,TGTGCCAGCAGTTTAGCCCAGGGGAAGGAGACCCAGTACTTC,CASSLAQGKETQYF
once,TRBJ1-6,TRBD1,TRBV6-1,TGTGCCAGCAGTGAAGCGGTGACAGGGGTAAATTCACCCCTCCACTTT,CASSEAVTGVNSPLHF
once,TRBJ2-2,.,TRBV2,TGTGCCAGCAGAGTCCGGGACTTCACCGGGGAGCTGTTTTTT,CASRVRDFTGELFF
.,TRBJ1-5,.,TRBV7-2,TGTGCCAGCAGTCCACGGGGATGGGATCAGCCCCAGCATTTT,CASSPRGWDQPQHF
.,TRBJ1-2,.,TRBV10-3,TGTGCCTCCGCACGGGGTGAGGTGGACTATGGCTACACCTTC,CASARGEVDYGYTF
.,TRBJ1-1,.,TRBV7-2,TGTGCCAGCAGCTTATCCAGGACAGTGAACACTGAAGCTTTCTTT,CASSLSRTVNTEAFF
.,TRBJ1-1,.,TRBV29-1,TGCAGCGCTTTCCGAATCTTAGGGGGATCGAACACTGAAGCTTTCTTT,CSAFRILGGSNTEAFF
.,TRBJ2-1,TRBD1,TRBV7-2,TGTGCCAGCAGCTTAGACCCCGGACAGGGGAAGTTCTTC,CASSLDPGQGKFF
once,TRBJ2-3,.,TRBV7-9,TGTGCCAGCAGCATTAGCGCTGGAAGAGATACGCAGTATTTT,CASSISAGRDTQYF
once,TRBJ1-5,TRBD1,TRBV2,TGTGCCAGCAGTGGGAGACAGGGGGCGGGGACGGGTCAGCCCCAGCATTTT,CASSGRQGAGTGQPQHF
.,TRBJ1-3,TRBD1,TRBV28,TGTGCCAGCAACACGGTCGGGACAGTCTCTGGAAACACCATATATTTT,CASNTVGTVSGNTIYF
.,TRBJ2-1,TRBD2,TRBV5-4,TGTGCCAGCAGCTTGGCCGGGGGGACTAGCGGGGTTCATGAGCAGTTCTTC,CASSLAGGTSGVHEQFF
.,TRBJ1-4,.,TRBV15,TGTGCCACCAGCGCTCGATTCCTAGAAAAACTGTTTTTT,CATSARFLEKLFF
.,TRBJ2-2,.,TRBV19,TGTGCCAGTAGTGTTACAGGGAGGGGAAACACCGGGGAGCTGTTTTTT,CASSVTGRGNTGELFF
.,TRBJ2-7,TRBD2,TRBV7-2,TGTGCCAGCAGCTTAGATGCGGGAGGGTTCTACGAGCAGTACTTC,CASSLDAGGFYEQYF
once,TRBJ1-2,TRBD1,TRBV6-5,TGTGCCAGCACTCTGGGACAGGGTTATGGCTACACCTTC,CASTLGQGYGYTF
.,TRBJ2-3,.,TRBV7-2,TGTGCCAGCAGCCCCACTCCGGGTTATACGCAGTATTTT,CASSPTPGYTQYF
.,TRBJ2-5,TRBD2,TRBV19,TGTGCCAGTAGTATGGGGACTAGAATTCAAGAGACCCAGTACTTC,CASSMGTRIQETQYF
.,TRBJ1-2,TRBD1,TRBV7-2,TGTGCCAGCAGCTCCCGGACAGGGGGCGCGGGCTACACCTTC,CASSSRTGGAGYTF
.,TRBJ2-7,TRBD2,TRBV7-2,TGTGCCAGCAGCTTAGCCCTAGCGGTCCTTACCTACGAGCAGTACTTC,CASSLALAVLTYEQYF
.,TRBJ2-5,.,TRBV2,TGTGCCAGCAGTTGGGGGGATCAAGAGACCCAGTACTTC,CASSWGDQETQYF
.,TRBJ1-5,TRBD1,TRBV5-6,TGTGCCAGCAGCCTGGACAGGGATCAGCCCCAGCATTTT,CASSLDRDQPQHF
.,TRBJ1-4,.,TRBV12-5,TGTGCTAGTGGTCCAGGGGTAGGCGAAAAACTGTTTTTT,CASGPGVGEKLFF
.,TRBJ1-3,.,TRBV6-6,TGTGCCAGCAGTTACTCGGGGGGAACTGGAAACACCATATATTTT,CASSYSGGTGNTIYF